Below, 14 T cell receptor beta chains from the same sample are listed, as sequenced in a study of a mutant IDH1 vaccine in newly diagnosed glioma. Their target antigens are unknown. Generated by immunoSEQ multiplex PCR, the TCRdb table keeps only in-frame clones and is missing some. The repertoire holds 20,000 to 25,000 clones, with about 70% as singletons. Time point noted: week 11, during vaccination. In every dose of vaccine, 300 ug of mutant IDH1 20-mer peptide was given alongside topical imiquimod. The sample here was peripheral blood mononuclear cells (PBMCs), taken from a glioma patient whose treatment included an IDH1 peptide vaccine. These receptors all come from a man between 18 and 35 years old with glioma. Some clones in this sample may be carry-over from other donors' samples.

As DNA, the CDR3 is TGTGCCATCAGTGAGAGGTTCGGGACAGAACATACTGAAGCTTTCTTT. Translating gives CAISERFGTEHTEAFF. The rearrangement uses TRBV10-3 and TRBJ1-1; 7 bases are shared with TRBD1. V dropped 2 bases and J dropped 5; count of bases not matched to a gene: 11. The CDR3 covers 16 residues. Per germline, CDR1 ENHRY and CDR2 SYGVKD.

This chain joins TRBV6-6 and TRBJ2-1; TRBD2 agrees at 9 bases. V lost 4 bases, J lost 7 bases, and 8 bases stayed unmatched. Germline CDR1 and CDR2: MNHNY and SVGAGI (reference sequence). CDR3 length: 15 amino acids. The CDR3 here is CASSSWTSASNEQFF. CDR3 DNA sequence: TGTGCCAGCAGTTCTTGGACTAGCGCCTCAAATGAGCAGTTCTTC.

V gene TRBV13 combines with J gene TRBJ2-2; TRBD1 aligns across 7 bases. V lost 0 bases and J lost 3; bases outside the gene matches: 4. CDR1 PRHDT and CDR2 FYEKMQ come from the germline V gene (reference sequence). The CDR3 has 16 amino acids. The CDR3 nucleotides are TGTGCCAGCAGCTTAGGCGACAGGGCGGACACCGGGGAGCTGTTTTTT. Amino acids: CASSLGDRADTGELFF.

The V call is TRBV7-9, the J call TRBJ2-7, with D unresolved. Germline V gene data show CDR1 as SEHNR and CDR2 as FQNEAQ (reference sequence). The CDR3 runs to 12 residues. V dropped 1 base and J dropped 4 bases, with 5 bases sitting between them. CDR3 protein: CASSLVDYEQYF. CDR3 nucleotide sequence: TGTGCCAGCAGCTTAGTCGATTACGAGCAGTACTTC.

This chain uses TRBV4-1 with TRBJ1-1; D not certain. V was pared by 4 bases and J by 2 bases, with 14 bases between. The germline CDR1 and CDR2 sequences are MGHRA and YSYEKL. The CDR3 is 15 amino acids. The CDR3 sequence is CASSPHAPGNTEAFF. The CDR3 region has the DNA TGCGCCAGCAGCCCCCATGCCCCGGGAAACACTGAAGCTTTCTTT.

CDR3 coding DNA: TGTGCCAGCACCCGTAGCGGGGGGGTCTTCGGCAATGAGCAGTTCTTC. Translating it yields CASTRSGGVFGNEQFF. V is TRBV9 and J is TRBJ2-1, with 11 bases lining up with TRBD2. The V segment lost 6 bases and the J segment 6 bases; nucleotides outside the gene matches: 11. The CDR3 has 16 residues. Per germline, CDR1 SGDLS and CDR2 YYNGEE.

This chain connects TRBV27 to TRBJ1-1; no firm D call. V shed 5 bases and J shed 4 bases, with 17 bases lying between them. The CDR3 loop spans 15 amino acids. CDR1 MNHEY and CDR2 SMNVEV come from the germline V gene (reference sequence). The chain's CDR3 is CASSPPPPWGTEAFF. DNA for the CDR3: TGTGCCAGCAGTCCCCCTCCACCTTGGGGCACTGAAGCTTTCTTT.

This sequence joins TRBV5-1 and TRBJ2-7; 15 bases align to TRBD2. J was trimmed by 6 bases and V by 2 bases; bases with no gene match: 12. The CDR3 sequence is 18 residues long. The germline V gene encodes CDR1 SGHRS and CDR2 YFSETQ. CDR3 amino acids: CASSFPGTSGGSFSEQYF. CDR3 in DNA: TGCGCCAGCAGCTTCCCCGGGACTAGCGGGGGGTCATTTAGCGAGCAGTACTTC.

This chain links TRBV7-9 with TRBJ2-7; 7 nucleotides align to TRBD2. The CDR3 is 14 amino acids. The germline V gene has CDR1 SEHNR and CDR2 FQNEAQ (reference sequence). V trimming: 5 bases; J trimming: 6 bases; junction bases outside the gene matches: 10. CDR3 residues: CASSNPTSVREQYF. The CDR3, as DNA: TGTGCCAGCAGCAACCCTACTAGCGTCCGCGAGCAGTACTTC.

The chain links TRBV6-5 to TRBJ1-2; perhaps TRBD1 as D (5 bases). Trimming removed 8 bases from V and 5 bases from J, with 21 bases in between. The CDR3 has 15 amino acids. Germline assignment: CDR1 MNHEY and CDR2 SVGAGI. The CDR3 is CASRQGLTGLYGYTF. For the CDR3, the DNA is TGTGCCAGCCGGCAGGGTTTGACGGGGTTATATGGCTACACCTTC.

The chain has TRBV5-1 and TRBJ2-3; D is perhaps TRBD2 (7 bases). The CDR3 covers 14 residues. V lost 1 base and J 4 bases, leaving 10 bases between the germline ends. The germline gives CDR1 SGHRS, CDR2 YFSETQ. The DNA of the CDR3 is TGCGCCAGCAGCTTGAGGGGGGGCGCAGATACGCAGTATTTT. The encoded protein is CASSLRGGADTQYF.

CDR3 protein: CASSSQKPTGEQYF. CDR3 DNA: TGTGCCAGCAGCTCTCAGAAACCTACGGGCGAGCAGTACTTC. V usage is TRBV5-4 and J usage is TRBJ2-7, with D hard to call. Germline CDR1 and CDR2: SGHNT and YYREEE (reference sequence). Trimming removed 3 bases from V and 6 bases from J, with 16 bases in between. The length of the CDR3 is 14 residues.

This rearrangement joins TRBV5-8 to TRBJ1-3; no clear D. This CDR3 comprises 15 residues. The V end was cut by 2 bases, the J end by 4 bases, with 13 bases between. The germline V gene has CDR1 SGHTS and CDR2 YDEGEE. The DNA for the CDR3 is TGTGCCAGCAGCTTAGGCACGACGGGCGGAAACACCATATATTTT. Amino acids: CASSLGTTGGNTIYF.

The rearrangement joins TRBV4-1 to TRBJ2-1, with 14 bases that match TRBD2. Germline CDR1 reads MGHRA; CDR2 reads YSYEKL. V lost 7 bases, J lost 8 bases, and 7 bases stayed unmatched. This CDR3 is 15 amino acids long. Written as DNA, the CDR3 is TGCGCCAGCACAACTAGACTAGCGGGAGGGGATGAGCAGTTCTTC. The encoded protein is CASTTRLAGGDEQFF.